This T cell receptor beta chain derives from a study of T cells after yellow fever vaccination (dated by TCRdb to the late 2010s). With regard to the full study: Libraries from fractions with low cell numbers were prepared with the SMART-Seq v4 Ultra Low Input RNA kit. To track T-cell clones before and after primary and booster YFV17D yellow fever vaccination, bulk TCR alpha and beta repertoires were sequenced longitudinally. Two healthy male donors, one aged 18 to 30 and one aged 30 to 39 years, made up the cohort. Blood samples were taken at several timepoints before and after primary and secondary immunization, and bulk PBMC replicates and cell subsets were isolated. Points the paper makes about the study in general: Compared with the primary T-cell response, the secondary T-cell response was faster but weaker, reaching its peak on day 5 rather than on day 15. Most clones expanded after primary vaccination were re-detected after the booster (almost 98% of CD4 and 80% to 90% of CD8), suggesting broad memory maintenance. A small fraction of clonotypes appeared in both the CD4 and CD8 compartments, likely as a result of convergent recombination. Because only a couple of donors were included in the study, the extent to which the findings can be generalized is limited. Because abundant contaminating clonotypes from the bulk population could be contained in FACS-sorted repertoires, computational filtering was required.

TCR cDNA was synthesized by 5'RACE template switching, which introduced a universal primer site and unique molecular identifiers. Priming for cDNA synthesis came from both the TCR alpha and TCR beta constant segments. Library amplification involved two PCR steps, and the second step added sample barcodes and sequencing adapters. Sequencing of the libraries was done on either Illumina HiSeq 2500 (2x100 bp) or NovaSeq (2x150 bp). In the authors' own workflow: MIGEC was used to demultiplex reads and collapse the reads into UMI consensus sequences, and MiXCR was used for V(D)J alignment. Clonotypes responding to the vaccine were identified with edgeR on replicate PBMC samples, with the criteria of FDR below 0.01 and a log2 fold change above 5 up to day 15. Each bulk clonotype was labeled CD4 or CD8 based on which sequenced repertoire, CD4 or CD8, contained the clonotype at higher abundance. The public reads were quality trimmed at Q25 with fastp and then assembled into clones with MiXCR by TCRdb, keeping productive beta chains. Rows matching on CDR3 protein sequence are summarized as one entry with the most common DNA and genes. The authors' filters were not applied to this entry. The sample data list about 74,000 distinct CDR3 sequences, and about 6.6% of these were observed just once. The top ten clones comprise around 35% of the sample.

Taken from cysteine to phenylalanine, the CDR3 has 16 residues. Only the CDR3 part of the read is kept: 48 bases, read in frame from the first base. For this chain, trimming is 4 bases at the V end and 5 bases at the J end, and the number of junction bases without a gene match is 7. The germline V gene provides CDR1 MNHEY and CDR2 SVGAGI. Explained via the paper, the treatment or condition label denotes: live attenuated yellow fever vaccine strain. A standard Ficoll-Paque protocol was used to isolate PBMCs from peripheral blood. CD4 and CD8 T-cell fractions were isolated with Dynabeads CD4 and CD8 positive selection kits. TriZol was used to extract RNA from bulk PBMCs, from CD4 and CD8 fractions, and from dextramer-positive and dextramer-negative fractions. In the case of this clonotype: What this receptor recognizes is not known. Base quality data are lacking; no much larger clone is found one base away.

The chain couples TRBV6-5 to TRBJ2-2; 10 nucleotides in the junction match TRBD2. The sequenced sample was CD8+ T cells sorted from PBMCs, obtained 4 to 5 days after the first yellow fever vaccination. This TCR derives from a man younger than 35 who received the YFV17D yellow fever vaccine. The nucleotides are TGTGCCAGCAGTTGGGTAGCGGGGGGAATTACCGGGGAGCTGTTTTTT. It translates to CASSWVAGGITGELFF.